This T cell receptor beta chain was sequenced during a study of T-cell memory formation after mild COVID-19. After 5'RACE with constant-segment primers, TCR alpha and TCR beta cDNA libraries carrying sample barcodes and UMIs were obtained. TCRdb independently ran MiXCR on the 5' RACE reads; one entry per CDR3 protein. The sample consists of 400,000 or so distinct CDR3 sequences, 20% to 25% of them appearing once. This CDR3 contains 14 residues. Germline CDR1 and CDR2: KGHDR and SFDVKD. V was trimmed by 1 base and J by 5 bases, leaving 8 bases between them. The specimen was PBMCs or a T cell subset sorted from them (not recorded which). The V gene is TRBV24-1, the J gene TRBJ2-1; D is unresolved. This clonotype originated in an adult woman who had mild COVID-19 (a few samples of this study predate the infection). Cell type and time point are not known. CDR3 nucleotides: TGTGCCACCAGTGATTTACCCCCCGACAATGAGCAGTTCTTC. This encodes CATSDLPPDNEQFF.